This TCR beta chain was documented in a study of Ad26.COV2.S vaccination and SARS-CoV-2 variants. This clone showed up just once. Assay used: immunoSEQ multiplex PCR; TCRdb lists only in-frame clones, some missing. Of approximately 280,000 clones listed, around 87% are singletons. The treatment is: about 20 received Ad26.COV2.S at low or high dose, single or two shots; roughly five received placebo; per-sample allocation not given. After the first vaccine or placebo injection, samples were drawn on day 63. An adult of 18-55 years in Boston served as donor. Per germline, CDR1 DFQATT and CDR2 SNEGSKA (reference sequence). The CDR3 has 14 residues. V was clipped by 3 bases and J by 6 bases; unmatched bases: 7.

This chain uses TRBV20-1 with TRBJ2-1; 8 bases agree with TRBD2. This specimen consisted of peripheral blood, obtained in a trial of Ad26.COV2.S vaccine versus placebo. The source is a person aged 18-65 years who received the Ad26.COV2.S COVID-19 vaccine or a placebo. The CDR3 loop reads CSASHRGGSNEQFF. In DNA form, the CDR3 reads TGCAGTGCTAGTCACCGGGGGGGGTCCAATGAGCAGTTCTTC.